The clone carrying this T cell receptor beta chain was seen at least ten times. What it binds is unknown. The sample comes from a study of read filtering for tumor transcriptome and immune sequencing. Study as a whole: RNA-seq yielded only roughly 80 to 1,300 TCR reads, IR-seq about 3.5 to 10.27 million. Notes on the study in general: The CD138-negative fraction was mixed bone marrow immune cells, not pure T cells.

From about 0.4 ug of RNA, a library with molecular barcoded alpha/delta and beta/gamma adaptors was made. MiXCR was run by TCRdb on the reads, yielding one entry per CDR3 protein. Here the sample spans 35,000 to 55,000 distinct CDR3 sequences, roughly 12% being singletons. Sequencing input: a population of CD138-negative cells sorted from bone marrow. The TCR originated in a donor over 35 with multiple myeloma.

CDR3 nucleotide sequence: TGCGCCAGCAGCCAAACGGGACCAAACCAAGAGACCCAGTACTTC. Protein: CASSQTGPNQETQYF. V and J are TRBV4-1 and TRBJ2-5; D may be TRBD1 or TRBD2 (5 bases each). CDR1 is MGHRA and CDR2 is YSYEKL in the germline V gene. Between the trimmed V and J ends, which lost 2 bases and 0 bases, there was a span of 10 bases. This CDR3 contains 15 residues.